A single sample is the source of the 4 T cell receptor beta chains below, sequenced in a study of blood T cell repertoires in COVID-19. Sequencing used immunoSEQ multiplex PCR; TCRdb keeps in-frame clones, though not all of them. This sample yields under 130,000 clones, of which roughly nine tenths are seen a single time; around 6.2% belongs to the top ten. Material for sequencing was peripheral blood. These receptors came from a human donor in a cohort sampled during active COVID-19.

The sample holds a few counts of this clone. V is TRBV18 and J is TRBJ2-3, with D perhaps matching TRBD1 (6 bases). The V gene lost 2 bases and the J gene lost 0 bases, with 9 bases spanning the gap. CDR1 KGHSH and CDR2 LQKENI come from the germline V gene. The CDR3 is made up of 15 amino acids. CDR3 DNA sequence: TGTGCCAGCTCACCATGGACAGCCAGCACAGATACGCAGTATTTT. It is translated as CASSPWTASTDTQYF.

V and J are TRBV20-1 and TRBJ2-7; 14 positions agree with TRBD2. Germline V gene lookup returns CDR1 DFQATT and CDR2 SNEGSKA (reference sequence). V lost 3 bases and J lost 2; bases outside the gene matches: 6. CDR3 length: 16 amino acids. This chain's CDR3 is CSASSGTSGSPYEQYF. DNA of the CDR3: TGCAGTGCTAGTAGTGGGACTAGCGGGAGCCCCTACGAGCAGTACTTC.

This chain links TRBV4-1 with TRBJ1-6; tentative D call: TRBD1 (6 bases). In germline, CDR1 is MGHRA, CDR2 YSYEKL. V was pared by 0 bases and J by 6 bases, with 12 bases between. The CDR3 is 16 residues long. DNA of the CDR3: TGCGCCAGCAGCCAAGATAACAGGGCCCGTAATTCACCCCTCCACTTT. It encodes CASSQDNRARNSPLHF.

V gene TRBV5-6 combines with J gene TRBJ1-5, with 7 bases that match TRBD1. Germline CDR1 reads SGHDT; CDR2 reads YYEEEE. With V trimmed by 3 bases and J by 6 bases, 6 bases remained unmatched. The CDR3 extends over 14 amino acids. For the CDR3, the DNA is TGTGCCAGCAGCTCGGACAGGTTGAGTCAGCCCCAGCATTTT. Its protein is CASSSDRLSQPQHF.